This T cell receptor (beta chain) is from a study of breast tumors, draining lymph nodes, adjacent tissues. CDR1 and CDR2 from the germline V gene are SGHNT and YYREEE (reference sequence). The V and J ends lost 7 bases and 2 bases respectively, with 14 bases between them. The CDR3 loop spans 14 amino acids. One entry per CDR3 protein, called by TCRdb with MiXCR from the multiplex PCR reads. This table holds around 290,000 distinct CDR3 sequences, 30% found once. This clonotype was recorded at least ten times. The lymph nodes were axillary draining lymph nodes from breast cancer patients. The rearrangement links TRBV5-4 to TRBJ2-3; D remains ambiguous. Sequencing was carried out using axillary lymph node tissue. The sequence derives from a female donor with breast cancer. Some clones in this sample may be carry-over from other donors' samples. CDR3 sequence (DNA): TGTGCCAGCTCTCCTGCCCTCTTCACAGATACGCAGTATTTT. Protein: CASSPALFTDTQYF.